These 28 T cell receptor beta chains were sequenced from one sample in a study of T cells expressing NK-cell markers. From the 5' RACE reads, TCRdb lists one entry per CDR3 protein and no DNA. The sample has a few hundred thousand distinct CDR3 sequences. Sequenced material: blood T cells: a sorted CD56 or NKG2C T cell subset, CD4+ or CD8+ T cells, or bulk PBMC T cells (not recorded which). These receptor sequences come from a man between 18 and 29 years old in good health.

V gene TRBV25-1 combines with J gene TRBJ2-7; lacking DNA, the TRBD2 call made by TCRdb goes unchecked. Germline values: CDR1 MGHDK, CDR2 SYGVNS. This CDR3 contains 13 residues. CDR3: CASTGGTSYEQYF.

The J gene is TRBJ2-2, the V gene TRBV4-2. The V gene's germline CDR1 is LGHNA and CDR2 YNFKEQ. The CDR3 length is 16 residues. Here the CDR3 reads CASSQDSTDLAGELFF.

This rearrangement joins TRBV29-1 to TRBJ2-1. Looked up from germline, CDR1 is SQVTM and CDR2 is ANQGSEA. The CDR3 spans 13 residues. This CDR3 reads CSVTRNSYNEQFF.

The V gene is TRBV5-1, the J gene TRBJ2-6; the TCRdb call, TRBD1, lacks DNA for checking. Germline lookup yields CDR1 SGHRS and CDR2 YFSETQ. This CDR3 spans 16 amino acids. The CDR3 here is CASSWRDISGANVLTF.

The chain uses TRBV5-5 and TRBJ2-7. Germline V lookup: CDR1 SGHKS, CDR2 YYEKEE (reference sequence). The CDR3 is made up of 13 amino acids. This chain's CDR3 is CASSLVTDYEQYF.

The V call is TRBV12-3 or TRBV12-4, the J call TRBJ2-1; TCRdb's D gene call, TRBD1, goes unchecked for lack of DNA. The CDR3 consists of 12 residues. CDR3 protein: CASSPRQNEQFF.

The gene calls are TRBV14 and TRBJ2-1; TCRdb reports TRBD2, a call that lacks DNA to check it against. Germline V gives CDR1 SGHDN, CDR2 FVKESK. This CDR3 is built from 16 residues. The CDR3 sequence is CASSQSGLAGAGEQFF.

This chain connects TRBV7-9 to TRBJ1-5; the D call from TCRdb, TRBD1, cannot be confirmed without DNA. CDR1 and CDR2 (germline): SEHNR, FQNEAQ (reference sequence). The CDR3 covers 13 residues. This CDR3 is CASSRDRGEPQHF.

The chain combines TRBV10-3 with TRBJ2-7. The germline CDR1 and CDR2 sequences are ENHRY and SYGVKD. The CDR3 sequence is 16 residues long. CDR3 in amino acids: CAISESTRSVAYEQYF.

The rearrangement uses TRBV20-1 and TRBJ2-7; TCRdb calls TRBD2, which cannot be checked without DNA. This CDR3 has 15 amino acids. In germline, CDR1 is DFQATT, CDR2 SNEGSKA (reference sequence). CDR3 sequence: CSAAGTRTRNYEQYF.

This CDR3 is CASSDESRRGLAGAWDEQFF. V usage is TRBV25-1 and J usage is TRBJ2-1; the D call of TRBD2 rests on TCRdb alone, since no DNA is present to check it. Germline CDR1 is MGHDK and CDR2 is SYGVNS. The CDR3 has 20 residues.

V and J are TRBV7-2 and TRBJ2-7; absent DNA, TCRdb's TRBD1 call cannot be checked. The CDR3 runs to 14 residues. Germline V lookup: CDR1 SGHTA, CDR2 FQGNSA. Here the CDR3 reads CASSWGGSAYEQYF.

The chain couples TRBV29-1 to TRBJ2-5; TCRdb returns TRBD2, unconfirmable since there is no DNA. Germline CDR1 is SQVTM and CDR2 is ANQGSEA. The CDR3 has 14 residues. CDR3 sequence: CSVRSGLLKETQYF.

This CDR3 reads CAISESSDYREQFF. The chain uses TRBV10-3 and TRBJ2-1. The CDR3 extends over 14 amino acids. The germline gives CDR1 ENHRY, CDR2 SYGVKD.

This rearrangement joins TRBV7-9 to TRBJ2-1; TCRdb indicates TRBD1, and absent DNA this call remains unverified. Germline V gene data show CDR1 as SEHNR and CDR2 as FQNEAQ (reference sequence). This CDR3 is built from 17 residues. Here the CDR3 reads CASSSPGGQGTYNEQFF.

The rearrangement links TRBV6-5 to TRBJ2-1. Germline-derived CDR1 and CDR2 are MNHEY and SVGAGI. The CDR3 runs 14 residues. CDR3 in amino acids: CASSYHGNYNEQFF.

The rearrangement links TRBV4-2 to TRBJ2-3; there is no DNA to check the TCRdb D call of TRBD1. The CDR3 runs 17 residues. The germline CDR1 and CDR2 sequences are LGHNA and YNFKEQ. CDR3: CASSQDRPGQHTDTQYF.

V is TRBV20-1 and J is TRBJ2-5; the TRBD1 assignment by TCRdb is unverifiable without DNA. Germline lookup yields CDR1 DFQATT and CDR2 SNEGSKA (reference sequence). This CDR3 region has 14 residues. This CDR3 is CSARDSTAQETQYF.

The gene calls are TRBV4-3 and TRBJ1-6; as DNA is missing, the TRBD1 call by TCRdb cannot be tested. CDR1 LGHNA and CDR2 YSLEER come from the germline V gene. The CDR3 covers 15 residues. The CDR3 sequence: CASSQTGTYNSPLHF.

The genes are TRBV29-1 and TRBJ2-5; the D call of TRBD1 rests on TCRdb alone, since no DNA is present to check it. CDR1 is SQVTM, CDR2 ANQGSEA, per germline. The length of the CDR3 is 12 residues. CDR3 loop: CSAGQKQETQYF.

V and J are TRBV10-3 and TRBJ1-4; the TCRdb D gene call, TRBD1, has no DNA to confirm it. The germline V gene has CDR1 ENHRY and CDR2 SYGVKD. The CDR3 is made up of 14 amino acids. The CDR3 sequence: CASSGAGTNEKLFF.

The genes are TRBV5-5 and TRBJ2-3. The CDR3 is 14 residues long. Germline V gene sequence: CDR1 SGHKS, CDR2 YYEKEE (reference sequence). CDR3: CASSFTGSTDTQYF.

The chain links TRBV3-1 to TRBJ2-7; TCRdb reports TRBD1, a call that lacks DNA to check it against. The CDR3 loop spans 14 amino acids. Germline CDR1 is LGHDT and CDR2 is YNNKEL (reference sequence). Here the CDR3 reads CASSRAGGPYEQYF.

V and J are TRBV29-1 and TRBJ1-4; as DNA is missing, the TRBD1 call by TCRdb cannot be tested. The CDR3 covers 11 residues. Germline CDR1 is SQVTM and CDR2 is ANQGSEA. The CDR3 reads CSVAGGEKLFF.

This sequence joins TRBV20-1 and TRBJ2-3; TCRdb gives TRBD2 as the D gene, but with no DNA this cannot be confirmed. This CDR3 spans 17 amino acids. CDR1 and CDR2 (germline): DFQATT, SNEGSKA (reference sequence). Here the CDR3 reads CSARGLAGVASTDTQYF.

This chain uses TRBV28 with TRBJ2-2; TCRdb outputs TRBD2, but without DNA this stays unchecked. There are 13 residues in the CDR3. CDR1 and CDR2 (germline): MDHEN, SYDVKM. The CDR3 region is CAAPGLYTGELFF.

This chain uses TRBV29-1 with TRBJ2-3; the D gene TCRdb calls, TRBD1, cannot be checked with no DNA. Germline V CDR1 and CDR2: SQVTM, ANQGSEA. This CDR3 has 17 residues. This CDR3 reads CSVVVQGPGLAPDTQYF.

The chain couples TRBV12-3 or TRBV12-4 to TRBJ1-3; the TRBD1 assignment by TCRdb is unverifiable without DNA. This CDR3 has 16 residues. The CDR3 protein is CASSWGGATSGNTIYF.